This entry features one T cell receptor (beta chain) sequence. Its antigen is currently unknown. Researchers used the Oncomine TCR Beta short-read assay to sequence DNA from cultured CD4+ T cells. TCRdb reprocessed the PCR reads via MiXCR and lists one record per CDR3 protein. The profile covers some 21,000 distinct CDR3 sequences, with 40% to 50% appearing a single time and 4% taken by the ten largest. The sample is drawn from a study of vaccination and CD4 T cells after COVID-19. Treatment in this sample: roughly ten-day PBMC culture with coronavirus spike peptide pools or control peptides (ViraFEST assay). The germline CDR1 and CDR2 sequences are SGHTA and FQGNSA. The CDR3 has 16 amino acids. V gave up 5 bases and J gave up 0 bases; unmatched junction bases: 4.

Here the sequenced sample was CD4+ T cells from blood, cultured in vitro, taken before SARS-CoV-2 vaccination. The genes are TRBV7-2 and TRBJ2-6, with TRBD1 identical over 7 bases. The clonotype was recovered from a human donor who had recovered from COVID-19. Here the CDR3 DNA reads TGTGCCAGCAGCCCTCGGACAGGCTCTGGGGCCAACGTCCTGACTTTC. This gives the protein CASSPRTGSGANVLTF. Full variable domain (remainder filled in from reference TRBV7-2 and TRBJ2-6): GAGVSQSPSNKVTEKGKDVELRCDPISGHTALYWYRQSLGQGLEFLIYFQGNSAPDKSGLPSDRFSAERTGGSVSTLTIQRTQQEDSAVYLCASSPRTGSGANVLTFGAGSRLTVL.